The 3 T cell receptor beta chains listed next were all sequenced from one sample in a study of T cell repertoires in cytomegalovirus infection. One entry per CDR3 protein, called by TCRdb with MiXCR from the reads. The table includes around 550,000 distinct CDR3 sequences, approximately 25% detected once. The sample was PBMCs. Receptor source: a human donor in good health (CMV status not recorded). Some clones in this sample may be carry-over from other donors' samples.

The chain recombines TRBV5-8 with TRBJ1-6; 7 bases are shared with TRBD1. The V segment lost 7 bases and the J segment 11 bases; nucleotides outside the gene matches: 15. The CDR3 has 15 amino acids. Germline CDR1 is SGHTS and CDR2 is YDEGEE. The CDR3 sequence is CASGNRGGLEAPLHF. As DNA, the CDR3 is TGTGCCAGCGGAAACAGGGGAGGCCTAGAGGCACCCCTCCACTTT. The full variable domain, with the rest looked up from reference TRBV5-8 and TRBJ1-6, is EAGVTQSPTHLIKTRGQQATLRCSPISGHTSVYWYQQALGLGLQFLLWYDEGEERNRGNFPPRFSGRQFPNYSSELNVNALELEDSALYLCASGNRGGLEAPLHFGNGTRLTVT.

This sequence joins TRBV5-4 and TRBJ2-2; TRBD2 aligns across 11 bases. The length of the CDR3 is 16 residues. Per germline, CDR1 SGHNT and CDR2 YYREEE (reference sequence). J gave up 11 bases and V 3 bases, and 12 bases lay outside the gene matches. The CDR3 nucleotides are TGTGCCAGCAGCTCCGACGTTAGCGGGAGGGCCGACGAGCTGTTTTTT. Translation gives CASSSDVSGRADELFF.

In this sample, this clonotype turned up many times. The chain recombines TRBV7-8 with TRBJ1-4; D remains ambiguous. Germline lookup yields CDR1 SGHVS and CDR2 FQNEAQ. CDR3 size: 13 residues. The ends were cut back, 5 bases at V and 7 bases at J, with 11 bases in the middle. The CDR3 is CASSPRVGEKLFF. DNA for the CDR3: TGTGCCAGCAGCCCGCGGGTGGGTGAAAAACTGTTTTTT.